The 27 T cell receptor beta chains given below trace back to one sample, sequenced in a study of radiotherapy plus CTLA-4 blockade in lung cancer. The data were produced by immunoSEQ multiplex PCR, yet TCRdb's version contains in-frame clones alone and is incomplete. The sample consists of 53,000 or so clones, 65% to 90% of them appearing once. This specimen was peripheral blood, taken from a patient treated with radiotherapy plus ipilimumab. The receptors originated from a human donor with non-small cell lung cancer that progressed on radiotherapy plus ipilimumab. Some clones in this sample may be carry-over from other donors' samples.

This clone was found once. The chain is built from TRBV29-1 and TRBJ1-2, with TRBD1 identical over 8 bases. This CDR3 spans 13 amino acids. The J segment lost 2 bases and the V segment lost 7 bases, leaving 6 bases of the junction unmatched. Germline V gene sequence: CDR1 SQVTM, CDR2 ANQGSEA. The CDR3 loop reads CSGGQAENYGYTF. CDR3 sequence (DNA): TGCAGCGGGGGACAGGCCGAGAACTATGGCTACACCTTC.

V gene TRBV30 combines with J gene TRBJ1-4; no reliable D call. Germline V gives CDR1 GTSNPN, CDR2 SVGIG (reference sequence). The CDR3 has 13 residues. V shed 1 base and J shed 7 bases, with 10 bases lying between them. CDR3 nucleotide sequence: TGTGCCTGGAGTGCAGGTCCGAGTGAAAAACTGTTTTTT. Its translation: CAWSAGPSEKLFF. Drawing the rest from reference TRBV30 and TRBJ1-4, the complete variable domain is SQTIHQWPATLVQPVGSPLSLECTVEGTSNPNLYWYRQAAGRGLQLLFYSVGIGQISSEVPQNLSASRPQDRQFILSSKKLLLSDSGFYLCAWSAGPSEKLFFGSGTQLSVL.

This chain connects TRBV5-1 to TRBJ1-1; no clear D. Trimming stripped 1 base from V and 4 bases from J, with 14 bases between. CDR3 length: 15 amino acids. CDR1 is SGHRS, CDR2 YFSETQ, per germline. The CDR3 spells CASSLQAREGTEAFF. The DNA of the CDR3 is TGCGCCAGCAGCTTGCAGGCCCGGGAGGGCACTGAAGCTTTCTTT. Looking up the rest from reference TRBV5-1 and TRBJ1-1 gives the full variable domain: KAGVTQTPRYLIKTRGQQVTLSCSPISGHRSVSWYQQTPGQGLQFLFEYFSETQRNKGNFPGRFSGRQFSNSRSEMNVSTLELGDSALYLCASSLQAREGTEAFFGQGTRLTVV.

The V and J genes are TRBV6-5 and TRBJ2-1; 8 nucleotides agree with TRBD2. Germline loops: CDR1 MNHEY, CDR2 SVGAGI. The CDR3 is made up of 15 amino acids. Trimming at V came to 0 bases and at J to 8 bases, leaving 6 bases not matched to a gene. CDR3 region: CASSYSQAGVDEQFF. CDR3 sequence (DNA): TGTGCCAGCAGTTACTCACAAGCGGGAGTGGATGAGCAGTTCTTC.

This chain links TRBV27 with TRBJ2-2; 8 nucleotides match TRBD1. V gave up 5 bases and J gave up 4 bases; unmatched junction bases: 9. The CDR3 totals 16 residues. CDR1 and CDR2 from the germline V gene are MNHEY and SMNVEV (reference sequence). The CDR3 here is CASSPRGLGSTGELFF. CDR3 sequence (DNA): TGTGCCAGCAGTCCCAGGGGGCTGGGGAGCACCGGGGAGCTGTTTTTT.

V gene TRBV5-8 combines with J gene TRBJ1-5; D ambiguous. Deletions cut 0 bases from V and 0 bases from J, with 13 bases between. The CDR3 is made up of 17 amino acids. Germline CDR1 SGHTS, CDR2 YDEGEE. In DNA form, the CDR3 reads TGTGCCAGCAGCTTGGGTACCGGAGTCTATAGCAATCAGCCCCAGCATTTT. As protein: CASSLGTGVYSNQPQHF.

J is TRBJ2-7 and V is TRBV7-2; the match to TRBD2 covers 7 bases. The trim removed 1 base at V and 5 bases at J, leaving 2 bases unmatched. This CDR3 has 13 residues. CDR1 is SGHTA, CDR2 FQGNSA, per germline. As DNA, the CDR3 is TGTGCCAGCAGCTTAGAGCGGGGCGACGAGCAGTACTTC. Its translation: CASSLERGDEQYF.

This chain joins TRBV12-5 and TRBJ1-4; 7 bases agree with TRBD1. Germline V CDR1 and CDR2: LGHNT, FRNRAP. V was pared by 6 bases and J by 8 bases, with 9 bases of the junction left unmatched. The CDR3 contains 14 residues. The CDR3 bases are TGTGCTAGTGGCACAGGGGACGTAAGGGAAAAACTGTTTTTT. Its translation: CASGTGDVREKLFF. Complete variable domain (other parts from reference TRBV12-5 and TRBJ1-4): DARVTQTPRHKVTEMGQEVTMRCQPILGHNTVFWYRQTMMQGLELLAYFRNRAPLDDSGMPKDRFSAEMPDATLATLKIQPSEPRDSAVYFCASGTGDVREKLFFGSGTQLSVL.

This chain uses TRBV10-1 with TRBJ2-3; maybe TRBD2 (5 bases). This CDR3 region has 13 residues. The V gene's germline CDR1 is WNHNN and CDR2 SYGVQD (reference sequence). Trimming removed 6 bases from V and 7 bases from J, with 14 bases in between. CDR3 protein: CASSVHSENTQYF. CDR3 DNA: TGCGCCAGCAGCGTCCATAGCGAGAATACGCAGTATTTT.

V and J are TRBV19 and TRBJ1-3, with TRBD1 matching over 7 bases. V shed 3 bases, J shed 4 bases, and the junction held 9 bases outside the gene matches. The CDR3 consists of 16 residues. Germline-derived CDR1 and CDR2 are LNHDA and SQIVND (reference sequence). The CDR3 loop is CASSIAGQDRGNTIYF. The DNA for the CDR3 is TGTGCCAGTAGTATCGCAGGACAGGATCGGGGAAACACCATATATTTT.

In this sample, this clone turned up a few times. CDR3 loop: CASSQDINYGYTF. CDR3 DNA: TGTGCCAGCAGTCAAGACATCAACTATGGCTACACCTTC. The J gene is TRBJ1-2, the V gene TRBV2, with unresolved D. Germline-derived CDR1 and CDR2 are SNHLY and FYNNEI. The CDR3 length is 13 residues. V was cut by 5 bases and J by 2 bases, with 9 bases left in between.

The chain employs TRBV7-2 and TRBJ2-7; possible D gene TRBD1, 6 bases. The germline V and J ends were trimmed by 5 bases and 0 bases, with 8 bases remaining between them. Germline V gives CDR1 SGHTA, CDR2 FQGNSA. CDR3 size: 13 residues. CDR3: CASSRDNSYEQYF. In DNA, the CDR3 is TGTGCCAGCAGCCGGGACAACTCCTACGAGCAGTACTTC.

The gene calls are TRBV5-1 and TRBJ2-1; 14 positions agree with TRBD2. There are 17 residues in the CDR3. Germline V gene data show CDR1 as SGHRS and CDR2 as YFSETQ. The V gene end was trimmed by 3 bases and the J gene end by 6 bases; junction bases not matched to a gene: 8. The CDR3 here is CASSSSQTSGGGNEQFF. As DNA, the CDR3 is TGCGCCAGCAGCTCGTCCCAGACTAGCGGGGGGGGCAATGAGCAGTTCTTC.

The chain joins TRBV6-5 to TRBJ1-2; 8 bases agree with TRBD1. CDR1 and CDR2 from the germline V gene are MNHEY and SVGAGI. V lost 8 bases to trimming and J lost 0 bases; unmatched junction nucleotides: 5. This CDR3 is built from 14 residues. CDR3 protein: CASRTGMANYGYTF. The CDR3 DNA reads as TGTGCCAGCCGGACAGGGATGGCTAACTATGGCTACACCTTC.

This chain uses TRBV7-7 with TRBJ1-3; TRBD1 might be the D (5 bases). Trimming took off 1 base at V and 2 bases at J, with 9 bases between the two ends. The CDR3 consists of 15 residues. The germline CDR1 and CDR2 sequences are SSHAT and FNYEAQ (reference sequence). CDR3 residues: CASSLGADTGNTIYF. In DNA, the CDR3 is TGTGCCAGCAGCTTAGGGGCGGACACTGGAAACACCATATATTTT.

Notes on this clone: One end of the junction is discordant with germline, which a read error may explain. The chain is built from TRBV6-5 and TRBJ1-1; the D gene is possibly TRBD1 (6 bases). Germline CDR1 MNHEY, CDR2 SVGAGI. The CDR3 loop spans 13 amino acids. The CDR3 here is CAGSRTASTEAFF. DNA of the CDR3: TGTGCCGGCAGCAGGACAGCCAGCACTGAAGCTTTCTTT.

This rearrangement joins TRBV15 to TRBJ1-1; D is ambiguous. The CDR3 has 14 residues. Per germline, CDR1 LNHNV and CDR2 YYDKDF (reference sequence). The ends were cut back, 2 bases at V and 2 bases at J, with 9 bases in the middle. The CDR3 protein is CATSRRRENTEAFF. Written as DNA, the CDR3 is TGTGCCACCAGCAGACGCCGGGAAAACACTGAAGCTTTCTTT.

The rearrangement joins TRBV11-2 to TRBJ2-3; TRBD1 is a possible D gene (6 bases). CDR1 SGHAT and CDR2 FQNNGV come from the germline V gene. V was clipped by 2 bases and J by 6 bases, with 18 bases between them. The CDR3 consists of 16 residues. In nucleotides, the CDR3 is TGTGCCAGCAGCTTATCAGCGCCAGGGGCGGTGGATACGCAGTATTTT. It yields the protein CASSLSAPGAVDTQYF.

Comments on this clone: A read error may account for a junction end that differs from germline. The chain links TRBV6-4 to TRBJ2-2; 10 nucleotides agree with TRBD2. There are 15 residues in the CDR3. CDR1 is MRHNA, CDR2 SNTAGT, per germline. The CDR3 sequence is CASSEGLAATGEPFF. CDR3 in DNA: TGTGCCAGCAGCGAAGGACTAGCGGCCACCGGGGAGCCGTTTTTT.

The rearrangement uses TRBV7-9 and TRBJ2-7; 10 bases match TRBD2. Germline CDR1 is SEHNR and CDR2 is FQNEAQ (reference sequence). The CDR3 extends over 14 amino acids. V was clipped by 5 bases and J by 4 bases; unmatched bases: 5. In DNA, the CDR3 is TGTGCCAGCAGCCCCCGGACTAGCGGTTACGAGCAGTACTTC. The encoded protein is CASSPRTSGYEQYF.

The chain is built from TRBV9 and TRBJ2-3, with TRBD2 matching over 15 bases. Germline-derived CDR1 and CDR2 are SGDLS and YYNGEE. V lost 4 bases, J lost 3 bases, and 12 bases stayed unmatched. The length of the CDR3 is 19 residues. As DNA, the CDR3 is TGTGCCAGCAGCCCCCGGACTAGCGGGAGGGCGGGGTGGACAGATACGCAGTATTTT. Translating it yields CASSPRTSGRAGWTDTQYF.

The chain employs TRBV6-1 and TRBJ1-1; D may be TRBD1 (6 bases). V was pared by 5 bases and J by 3 bases, with 13 bases between. CDR3 length: 14 amino acids. Germline assignment: CDR1 MNHNS and CDR2 SASEGT. In nucleotides, the CDR3 is TGTGCCAGCAGTCTTACAGGGTGGGACACTGAAGCTTTCTTT. Translated: CASSLTGWDTEAFF.

The chain links TRBV2 to TRBJ2-7, with 7 bases lining up with TRBD2. This CDR3 has 14 amino acids. Germline-derived CDR1 and CDR2 are SNHLY and FYNNEI. V lost 7 bases, J lost 5 bases, and 11 bases stayed unmatched. The DNA for the CDR3 is TGTGCCAGCACCAGGGAGGGCCAAAGCAACGAGCAGTACTTC. This sequence encodes CASTREGQSNEQYF. Using reference TRBV2 and TRBJ2-7 for the parts outside the CDR3, the full variable domain is EPEVTQTPSHQVTQMGQEVILRCVPISNHLYFYWYRQILGQKVEFLVSFYNNEISEKSEIFDDQFSVERPDGSNFTLKIRSTKLEDSAMYFCASTREGQSNEQYFGPGTRLTVT.

The chain has TRBV15 and TRBJ2-7; maybe TRBD2 (6 bases). The length of the CDR3 is 13 residues. Trimming cost V 2 bases and J 7 bases, with 12 bases left between them. CDR1 LNHNV and CDR2 YYDKDF come from the germline V gene (reference sequence). CDR3 DNA: TGTGCCACCAGCAGACGGGACTCCAGAGAGCAGTACTTC. Amino acid sequence: CATSRRDSREQYF.

This clone came up a few times. The genes are TRBV5-1 and TRBJ1-1, with 9 bases that match TRBD1. Germline values: CDR1 SGHRS, CDR2 YFSETQ. This CDR3 has 17 amino acids. The junction had 9 bases not matched to a gene; V was cut back by 0 bases and J by 3 bases. The CDR3 bases are TGCGCCAGCAGCTTGGATGGGACAGGGATTGCGGACACTGAAGCTTTCTTT. Amino acids: CASSLDGTGIADTEAFF. Using reference TRBV5-1 and TRBJ1-1 for the parts outside the CDR3, the full variable domain is KAGVTQTPRYLIKTRGQQVTLSCSPISGHRSVSWYQQTPGQGLQFLFEYFSETQRNKGNFPGRFSGRQFSNSRSEMNVSTLELGDSALYLCASSLDGTGIADTEAFFGQGTRLTVV.

The rearrangement joins TRBV5-1 to TRBJ2-1, with 14 bases lining up with TRBD2. This CDR3 contains 16 residues. The V gene end was trimmed by 4 bases and the J gene end by 7 bases; junction bases not matched to a gene: 7. The germline CDR1 and CDR2 sequences are SGHRS and YFSETQ. CDR3 protein: CASSPPGLAGVNEQFF. In DNA form, the CDR3 reads TGCGCCAGCAGCCCCCCGGGACTAGCGGGGGTAAATGAGCAGTTCTTC.

V usage is TRBV29-1 and J usage is TRBJ2-2, with TRBD1 as a possible D gene (6 bases). Germline CDR1 is SQVTM and CDR2 is ANQGSEA. V was cut by 7 bases and J by 7 bases, with 10 bases left in between. This CDR3 region has 11 residues. Here the CDR3 reads CSGRQDGELFF. In DNA form, the CDR3 reads TGCAGCGGTCGACAGGACGGGGAGCTGTTTTTT.